This TCR beta chain originates from a study of spatial heterogeneity in lung cancer. Study-level points and caveats: Expanded intratumoral alpha and beta TCR counts tracked tumor mutation counts. Nonsynonymous mutation counts, ubiquitous and regional, were tracked by the respective counts of ubiquitous and regional expanded TCRs.

The J segment lost 10 bases and the V segment lost 7 bases, leaving 10 bases of the junction unmatched. This CDR3 comprises 13 residues. A unique molecular identifier was attached to every TCR cDNA molecule. TCRdb redid the calling of the 5' RACE reads with MiXCR, one entry per CDR3 protein. Found here are around 20,000 distinct CDR3 sequences, approximately 3% of them singletons; the top ten hold 7.7%. This clonotype was seen only a few times. Its antigen remains unidentified. Time point meaning: sample taken at primary tumor resection. There were approximately 69 donors, all of them untreated patients with early-stage non-small cell lung cancer. Sequencing of whole RNA from tumor, nontumor lung or frozen PBMC involved no sorting.

The sequence was collected from a male donor with early-stage non-small cell lung cancer. This chain connects TRBV12-3 or TRBV12-4 to TRBJ2-1, with TRBD2 matching 7 bases. Material: lung tumor tissue, obtained at surgery. CDR3 nucleotides: TGTGCCAGCACCCTCGTGGGAGGGGTCGAGCAGTTCTTC. This sequence encodes CASTLVGGVEQFF.